This T cell receptor (beta chain) was recovered during a study of T-cell memory formation after mild COVID-19 (TCRdb year 2021). With respect to the entire study: TCR sequence clusters from the two donors were found to be largely donor specific. T-cell clones expanding and contracting after mild COVID-19 in two donors were tracked by longitudinal TCRalpha and TCRbeta repertoire sequencing. The cohort comprised two young, previously healthy adult volunteers, one female and one male.

Trimming takes 8 bases from V and 10 bases from J, and the germline ends sit 9 bases apart. Inclusive of the bounding cysteine and phenylalanine, the CDR3 is 11 residues long. Just the 33-base CDR3 DNA is kept, in frame starting at base 1. CDR1 and CDR2, per the germline V gene, are MNHEY and SVGEGT. This clonotype was counted ten times or more. It lacks a known antigen. No per-base quality is available; no much larger clone lies one base away. TCRdb shows the sequencer as Illumina NovaSeq 6000. TCRalpha and TCRbeta cDNA libraries were built by 5'RACE with constant-segment primers, adding sample barcodes and unique molecular identifiers. RNA was extracted from every sample with Trizol reagent. Library amplification was performed in two PCR steps, and a second sample barcode and Illumina TruSeq adapters were introduced in the second step. Libraries were sequenced on an Illumina NovaSeq with 2 x 150 bp paired-end reads. In the authors' own workflow: Demultiplexing of reads and collapsing into UMI-guided consensus sequences were performed with migec v1.2.7. Using mixcr v2.1.11, the UMI consensuses were aligned to TRA and TRB V and J templates and assembled into clonotypes. A clonotype was counted as expanded or contracted only when both edgeR and NoisET called the clonotype significant, with the noise models trained on biological replicates. For edgeR calls, the cutoffs were a false discovery rate-adjusted p below 0.01 and a log2 fold-change threshold of 1. As an exploratory analysis of dynamics, PCA with hierarchical clustering was applied to max-normalized trajectories of the 1000 most abundant clonotypes. Each responding clone was given a CD4 or CD8 phenotype based on the CD4+ and CD8+ repertoires, which had been sequenced separately. TCRdb reanalyzed the raw reads on its own, using fastp at Q25 for trimming and MiXCR for clone calling, and kept in-frame beta chains. Each entry is one CDR3 protein sequence, shown with its most common DNA and genes. TCRdb's processing, not the authors', yielded these V and J calls. This sample gives fewer than 150,000 distinct CDR3 sequences in total; over 20% of them show up just once. The biggest ten clones account for roughly 37% of the sample.

What the study reported, not specific to this receptor: Clones contracting from day 15 to 85 had balanced CD4/CD8 phenotypes, while a second wave expanding from day 15 to 37 was biased towards CD4+. Contracting CD4+ clones appeared mostly in the CM and EM memory subsets, whereas CD8+ clones were enriched in EMRA. Whether the second-wave clones peaking on day 37 were SARS-CoV-2 specific was not confirmed. Some responding clones were detected in pre-infection memory, suggesting pre-existing cross-reactive memory T cells joined the SARS-CoV-2 response. Only a couple of mild cases were covered by the study, and larger cohorts that include severe cases with pre-infection samples were considered necessary.

Ficoll-Paque density gradient centrifugation was used to isolate PBMCs. Sequenced: PBMCs or a T cell subset sorted from them (not recorded which). This TCR derives from a young man who had mild COVID-19 (a few samples of this study predate the infection). The sample titles of this study are shuffled in the database, so cell type and time point are left out; the donor was told from shared clones. The rearranged segments are TRBV6-2 or TRBV6-3 and TRBJ1-6, with no confident D gene call. The CDR3: CASGPGSPLHF. The nucleotide sequence reads TGTGCCAGCGGTCCCGGGTCACCCCTCCACTTT.